This T cell receptor beta chain was sequenced for a study of blood T cell repertoires in COVID-19 (TCRdb year 2020). Study-level background: Samples covering the acute and convalescent phases of COVID-19 were provided by collaborators in the United States, Italy and Spain. The prospective study material was composed of cDNA or gDNA derived from T cells, B-cell-depleted T cells, or PBMCs. Deeply sampled blood TCRbeta repertoires from subjects exposed to, actively infected with, or recovered from COVID-19 were included in the dataset. A freely available public database, intended as a resource for researchers studying the immune response to SARS-CoV-2, is where the repertoires were released. The samples were drawn from the first 160 participants of the ongoing ImmuneRACE study and from more than 1,000 subjects provided by 6 global collaborators. The sample metadata nearly always contained a de-identified subject ID, COVID-19 status, age in years and sex. Where available, HLA class I and class II types were taken from metadata supplied by the sample provider and were not determined by assay-based typing. General study outcomes and caveats: The amount of clinical and demographic metadata varied by source and participant and was provided uncurated.

The immunoSEQ Assay, a bias-controlled multiplex PCR, was used to amplify TCRbeta CDR3 regions from genomic DNA. On the authors' methods: The number of nucleated cells in each sample was estimated by amplification of reference gene primers within the assay. To quantify the absolute abundance of each unique TCRbeta CDR3 rearrangement, sequence reads were collapsed and filtered. For each sample, productive Simpson clonality was calculated as the square root of Simpson's diversity index across productive rearrangements. Entries here come from immuneACCESS through TCRdb and include only in-frame sequences with V and J called. Some clones fail to appear in such tables; in the studies checked, an unresolved V gene covers under half of the shortfall, and the cause of the remainder is unknown. V and J calls and clone size are copied from that table; D and trimming were computed from the DNA. For this sample there are 120,000 to 150,000 clones; about 74% appear just once. The ten top clones hold approximately 17% of the sample.

Each collaborating institution followed its own protocols to collect whole blood in K2EDTA tubes. Collaborator samples were shipped for TCRbeta analysis as frozen whole blood, isolated PBMCs, or DNA extracted from either sample type. V is cut by 6 bases and J by 3 bases, and the space between the germline ends is 11 bases. Inclusive of the bounding cysteine and phenylalanine, the CDR3 is 13 residues long. Only CDR3 DNA is held: 39 bases, read in frame from base 1. Taken from the germline V gene, the CDR1 and CDR2 loops are SGHTA and FQGNSA. Regarding this clone: Its antigen is not yet known. No clone much larger than this one lies a single base away; base qualities are absent.

This receptor was taken from a man between 50 and 59 years old with acute or convalescent COVID-19. What was sequenced was peripheral blood. The chain is encoded by TRBV7-2 joined to TRBJ1-2; no D segment can be confidently identified. The CDR3 corresponds to CASSLRGDYGYTF. The sequence in DNA is TGTGCCAGCAGTCTCCGGGGTGACTATGGCTACACCTTC.